This record looks at one T cell receptor (beta chain) sequence and its context. The antigen is not known. Assay used: immunoSEQ multiplex PCR; TCRdb lists only in-frame clones, some missing. The sample has more than 100,000 clones, roughly 90% seen once; the top ten hold 8.4%. This sample stems from a study of T cell responses to AZD1222 COVID-19 vaccine. CDR1 and CDR2 (germline): SGHAT, FQNNGV. Trimming took 3 bases from V and 6 from J; bases not matched to a gene: 8. This CDR3 contains 16 residues. Study results and limitations: Donors in the cohort were predominantly white British and more often female, and clonal diversity was possibly underestimated. Along spike, vaccine-associated CD4 TCRs were found throughout, with dominance at 160-218 and 743-854.

The chain employs TRBV11-2 and TRBJ2-1; 10 bases are a match to TRBD1. The receptor's source is an adult in good health. This specimen was peripheral blood, taken on day 0 of AZD1222 vaccination. The CDR3: CASSLGQGPQRNEQFF. For the CDR3, the DNA is TGTGCCAGCAGCTTGGGACAGGGGCCTCAGCGCAATGAGCAGTTCTTC.